This T cell receptor beta chain stems from a study of CD4 T cells in relation to SARS-CoV-2 and coronaviruses (dated by TCRdb to the early 2020s). Background on the whole study: In the ViraFEST assay, PBMCs were grown with antigen for 10 days, and TCR beta CDR3s were then sequenced to identify antigen-specific clonal expansions. An HIV-1 Nef peptide pool or a no-peptide culture served as the negative reference condition. Using patient-derived lymphoblastoid cell lines, the shared crossreactive spike epitopes were mapped to their HLA restriction. The study assessed, at the TCR clonotype level, memory CD4+ T cell crossreactivity between SARS-CoV-2 and common cold coronavirus spike proteins. The Adaptive Biotechnologies TCR-sequencing kit was used to sequence samples from a few pre-COVID donors and the naive versus memory experiments, whereas other data were Illumina-based. Expansion assays from other donors in the study were sequenced with a different, Illumina-based TCR-beta assay.

V lost 6 bases and J lost 5 bases, and the count of bases not matched to a germline gene is 5. The CDR1 and CDR2 encoded by the germline V gene are KGHSH and LQKENI. The CDR3 starts with the cysteine, ends with the phenylalanine, and has 13 residues. CDR3 DNA is the only sequence kept; it has 39 bases, read in frame from the first base. CD4+ T cells from unexposed donors were collected before the COVID-19 pandemic (2011-2018). After around ten days of culture, CD4+ T cells were isolated with the EasySep CD4+ T cell isolation kit. As cell number allowed, CD4+ T cells from unexposed donors were tested for reactivity to SARS-CoV-2 S and N and to four common cold coronavirus spike pools. Each well received 2 million to 2.5 million PBMCs, cultured in IMDM supplemented with approximately 4.5% human AB serum and 9.5 to 10 IU/ml IL-2. Half of the culture medium was replaced with fresh IL-2-containing medium on days 3 and 7. Each peptide culture condition was generally run in triplicate replicate wells. The leukapheresis product used for the unexposed donors was purchased from a commercial source. Ficoll-Paque PLUS gradient centrifugation was used to isolate PBMCs from leukapheresis product or whole blood. The PBMCs went either fresh into the expansion assay or into cryopreservation at -140 degrees C. The QIAamp Micro DNA Kit was used to extract genomic DNA from the CD4+ T cells.

Receptor amplification or capture employed the immunoSEQ multiplex PCR assay. The published analysis was carried out like this. During preprocessing, nonproductive sequences were discarded, as were any CDR3s that did not begin with C, did not end with F or W, or were shorter than 7 amino acids. Antigen-specific clonotypes were called with the MANAFEST web app, based on expansion relative to reference and other culture wells. A clone was considered positive if significant expansion relative to the reference culture was observed in 2 of 3 replicate wells at an FDR below 0.05. Positive clones also required significant expansion versus all other tandem wells and an odds ratio above 5. CDR3 homology was quantified as pairwise Levenshtein distance, calculated with the stringdist R package after three terminal residues were trimmed from each end. In its TCRdb copy, this immuneACCESS table keeps in-frame sequences only and misses some clones. Where compared with another copy, unresolved V genes explain less than half of these, and the others have no known cause. V, J and clone size were drawn from that table, and D and trimming were deduced from the DNA. This sample lists just under 20,000 clones; roughly four fifths were detected once. About a fifth of the sample rests with the top ten.

Study-wide conclusions, independent of this receptor: The study was constrained by small numbers of patients and of tested TCRs. Because no donor provided both pre-pandemic and post-infection samples, tracing the source of pre-existing responses was limited. Crossreactivity analysis was centred on spike protein, so crossreactivity against other viral proteins was not assessed. In about 71% of donors, memory CD4+ clonotypes turned up that crossrecognized SARS-CoV-2 and at least one common cold coronavirus spike. Significantly weaker SARS-CoV-2-driven expansion was shown by crossreactive clones than by monoreactive clones, consistent with antigenic imprinting.

As to this clone: Its binding antigen is unknown. Base qualities were left out, and no much larger clone turns up one base away.

The sequenced sample consisted of CD4+ T cells from PBMCs, cultured in vitro. Recombination linked TRBV18 to TRBJ2-7; 9 bases in the middle match TRBD1. This receptor was taken from a human donor in good health. For the CDR3, the sequence is CASSTGGSDEQYF. In nucleotide form, the sequence is TGTGCCAGCTCGACAGGGGGTAGCGACGAGCAGTACTTC. With the portions outside the CDR3 filled from the reference TRBV18 and TRBJ2-7 genes, the complete variable region becomes NAGVMQNPRHLVRRRGQEARLRCSPMKGHSHVYWYRQLPEEGLKFMVYLQKENIIDESGMPKERFSAEFPKEGPSILRIQQVVRGDSAAYFCASSTGGSDEQYFGPGTRLTVT.